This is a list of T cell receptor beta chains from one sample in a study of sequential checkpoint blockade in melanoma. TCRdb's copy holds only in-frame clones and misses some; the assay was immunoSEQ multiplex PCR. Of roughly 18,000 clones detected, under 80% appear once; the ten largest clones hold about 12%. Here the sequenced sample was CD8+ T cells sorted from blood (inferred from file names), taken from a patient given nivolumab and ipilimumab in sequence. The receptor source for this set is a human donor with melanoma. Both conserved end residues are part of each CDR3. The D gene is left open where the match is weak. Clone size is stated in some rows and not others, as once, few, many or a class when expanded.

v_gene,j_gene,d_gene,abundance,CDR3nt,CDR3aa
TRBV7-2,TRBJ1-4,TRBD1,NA,TGTGCCAGCAGCTTAGTCCCGGGACAGGGGTCGGTGCTGTTTTTT,CASSLVPGQGSVLFF
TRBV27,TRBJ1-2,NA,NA,TGTGCCAGCAGTTTAATGCCCAGCGAGAAGGGCTACACCTTC,CASSLMPSEKGYTF
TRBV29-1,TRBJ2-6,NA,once,TGCAGCGTTGATGCAGGGGCCCTCTCTGGGGCCAACGTCCTGACTTTC,CSVDAGALSGANVLTF
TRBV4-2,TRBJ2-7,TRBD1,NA,TGTGCCAGCAGCTTGGGGACAGGGGTAAACGAGCAGTACTTC,CASSLGTGVNEQYF
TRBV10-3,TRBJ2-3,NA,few,TGTGCCATCAGTGACCAAAGCACAGATACGCAGTATTTT,CAISDQSTDTQYF
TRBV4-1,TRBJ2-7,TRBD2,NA,TGCGCCAGCAGCACGACTAGCGGGAGTTACGAGCAGTACTTC,CASSTTSGSYEQYF
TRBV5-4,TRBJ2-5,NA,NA,TGTGCCAGCAGCTTGCGGGAAGAGGAGACCCAGTACTTC,CASSLREEETQYF
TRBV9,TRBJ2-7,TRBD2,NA,TGTGCCAGCAGCAAAGGGAGCGGGAGAACCTACGAGCAGTACTTC,CASSKGSGRTYEQYF
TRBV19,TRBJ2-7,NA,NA,TGTGCCAGTAGCCCGGGGACCTACGAGCAGTACTTC,CASSPGTYEQYF
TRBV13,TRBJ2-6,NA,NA,TGTGCCAGCAGCTTTTCGTTGAGGGAGACCAACGTCCTGACTTTC,CASSFSLRETNVLTF
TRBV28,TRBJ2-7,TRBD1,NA,TGTGCCAGCAGAACATCCCGGGACAGAGTGGCCTACGAGCAGTACTTC,CASRTSRDRVAYEQYF
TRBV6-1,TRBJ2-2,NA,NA,TGTGCCAGCAGTGAAGCTGGCAGGGGATGGGACACCGGGGAGCTGTTTTTT,CASSEAGRGWDTGELFF
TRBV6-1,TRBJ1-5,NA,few,TGTGCCAGCAGTCTAAACCATCAGCCCCAGCATTTT,CASSLNHQPQHF
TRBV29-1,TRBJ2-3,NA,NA,TGCAGCGTTGAACTCCTAGAAAGCACAGATACGCAGTATTTT,CSVELLESTDTQYF
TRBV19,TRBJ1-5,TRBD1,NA,TGTGCCAGTAGTATATGGACAGGGGAGGACCAGCCCCAGCATTTT,CASSIWTGEDQPQHF
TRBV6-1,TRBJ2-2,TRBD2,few,TGTGCCAGCAGTGAAGCTAGCGGGGGGGCCGGGGAGCTGTTTTTT,CASSEASGGAGELFF
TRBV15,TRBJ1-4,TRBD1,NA,TGTGCCACCAGCACCGGACAGGTTCGGATGAATGAAAAACTGTTTTTT,CATSTGQVRMNEKLFF
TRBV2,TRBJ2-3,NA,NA,TGTGCCAGCAGTGGGGACGGGACGGGGAGGAGCACAGATACGCAGTATTTT,CASSGDGTGRSTDTQYF
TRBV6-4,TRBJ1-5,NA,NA,TGTGCCAGCAGTGACTCGAATAGCGACTCAGCTGACAATTATAGCAATCAGCCCCAGCATTTT,CASSDSNSDSADNYSNQPQHF
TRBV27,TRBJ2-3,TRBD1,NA,TGTGCCACCGGGACAGTGACAGATACGCAGTATTTT,CATGTVTDTQYF
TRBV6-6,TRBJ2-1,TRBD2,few,TGTGCCATACAAGCGGGGGCCGACAATGAGCAGTTCTTC,CAIQAGADNEQFF
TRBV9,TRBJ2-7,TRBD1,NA,TGTGCCAGCAGCGTTAAAACAGGGGGCTTCGACGAGCAGTACTTC,CASSVKTGGFDEQYF
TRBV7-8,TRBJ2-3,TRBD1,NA,TGTGCCAGCAGCCCACAGGGGGCGAGCACAGATACGCAGTATTTT,CASSPQGASTDTQYF
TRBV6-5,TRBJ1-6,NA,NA,TGTGCCAGCAGTTACGCCGACGGGAATAATTCACCCCTCCACTTT,CASSYADGNNSPLHF